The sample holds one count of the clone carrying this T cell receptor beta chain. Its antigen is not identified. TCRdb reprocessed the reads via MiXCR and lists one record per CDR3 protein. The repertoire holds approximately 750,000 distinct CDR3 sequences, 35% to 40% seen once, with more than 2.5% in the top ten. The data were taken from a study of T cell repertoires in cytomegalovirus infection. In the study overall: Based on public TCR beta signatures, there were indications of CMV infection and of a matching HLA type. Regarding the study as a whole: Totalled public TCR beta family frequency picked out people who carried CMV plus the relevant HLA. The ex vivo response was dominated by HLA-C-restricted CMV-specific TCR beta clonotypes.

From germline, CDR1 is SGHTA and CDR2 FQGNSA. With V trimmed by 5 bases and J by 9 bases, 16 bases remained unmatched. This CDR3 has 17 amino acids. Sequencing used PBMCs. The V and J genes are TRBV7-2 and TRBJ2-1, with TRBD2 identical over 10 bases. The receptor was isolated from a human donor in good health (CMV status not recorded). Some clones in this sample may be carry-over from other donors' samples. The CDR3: CASSEVPLAGAQGEQFF. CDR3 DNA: TGTGCCAGCAGCGAAGTGCCCCTAGCGGGAGCGCAGGGTGAGCAGTTCTTC. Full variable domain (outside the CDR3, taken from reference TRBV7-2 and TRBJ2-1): GAGVSQSPSNKVTEKGKDVELRCDPISGHTALYWYRQSLGQGLEFLIYFQGNSAPDKSGLPSDRFSAERTGGSVSTLTIQRTQQEDSAVYLCASSEVPLAGAQGEQFFGPGTRLTVL.